Following are 20 T cell receptor beta chains from one sample sequenced in a study of blood T cell repertoires in COVID-19. This table comes from immunoSEQ multiplex PCR, and its TCRdb copy is limited to in-frame clones, with some not included. The sample shows roughly 130,000 clones, about 87% of them seen only once. The sequencing input was peripheral blood. These receptors were obtained from a man in his sixties with active or convalescent COVID-19.

This sequence joins TRBV3-1 (or the pseudogene TRBV3-2) and TRBJ2-7; 10 nucleotides line up with TRBD1. Germline CDR1 reads LGHDT; CDR2 reads YNNKEL (reference sequence). CDR3 length: 14 residues. V lost 6 bases to trimming and J lost 7 bases; unmatched junction nucleotides: 9. The CDR3 loop reads CASRGTGAQREQYF. DNA of the CDR3: TGTGCCAGCAGGGGGACAGGGGCGCAGAGGGAGCAGTACTTC.

The rearrangement uses TRBV11-3 and TRBJ2-1, with TRBD1 matching 7 bases. This CDR3 has 14 residues. Germline loops: CDR1 SGHNT, CDR2 YENEEA. Germline trimming cut 5 bases from V and 3 bases from J; bases unmatched to any gene: 4. DNA for the CDR3: TGTGCCAGCAGCCCCAGGGACAGCTACAATGAGCAGTTCTTC. Its translation: CASSPRDSYNEQFF.

The chain carries TRBV28 and TRBJ2-3; 12 bases align to TRBD1. Germline V gives CDR1 MDHEN, CDR2 SYDVKM. The junction had 9 bases not matched to a gene; V was cut back by 5 bases and J by 6 bases. The CDR3 is 16 amino acids. In nucleotides, the CDR3 is TGTGCCAGCAGTCCCCAACGGGACAGGGGGCGGGATACGCAGTATTTT. This codes for CASSPQRDRGRDTQYF.

The rearrangement uses TRBV6-5 and TRBJ2-1; the D is unclear. The CDR3 extends over 16 amino acids. Germline V gene data show CDR1 as MNHEY and CDR2 as SVGAGI. V was pared by 0 bases and J by 4 bases, with 13 bases between. CDR3 residues: CASSYSGTRLYNEQFF. The CDR3 DNA follows: TGTGCCAGCAGTTACTCCGGAACTCGACTTTACAATGAGCAGTTCTTC.

This rearrangement joins TRBV6-2 or TRBV6-3 to TRBJ2-7, with TRBD2 identical over 13 bases. V lost 0 bases, J lost 3 bases, and 8 bases stayed unmatched. CDR3 length: 18 amino acids. The germline V gene has CDR1 MNHEY and CDR2 SVGEGT. This CDR3 is CASSYSKTSGRALYEQYF. In DNA form, the CDR3 reads TGTGCCAGCAGTTACTCGAAAACTAGCGGGAGGGCCCTCTACGAGCAGTACTTC.

V is TRBV5-4 and J is TRBJ2-5, with 7 positions matching TRBD1. The CDR3 length is 13 residues. The trim removed 4 bases at V and 3 bases at J, leaving 3 bases unmatched. Germline CDR1 SGHNT, CDR2 YYREEE (reference sequence). Here the CDR3 reads CASSRTGEETQYF. The CDR3, as DNA: TGTGCCAGCAGCCGAACAGGGGAAGAGACCCAGTACTTC.

This clone has only a few counts. This chain connects TRBV6-2 or TRBV6-3 to TRBJ2-5; TRBD2 agrees at 9 bases. CDR1 is MNHEY and CDR2 is SVGEGT in the germline V gene. V dropped 0 bases and J dropped 5; count of bases not matched to a gene: 10. The CDR3 contains 17 residues. CDR3 sequence: CASSYSVASGAKETQYF. DNA of the CDR3: TGTGCCAGCAGTTACTCGGTGGCTAGCGGGGCGAAGGAGACCCAGTACTTC.

The chain employs TRBV7-2 and TRBJ2-7; the D gene is possibly TRBD2 (5 bases). V was cut by 5 bases and J by 1 base, with 12 bases left in between. The germline V gene has CDR1 SGHTA and CDR2 FQGNSA. This CDR3 is built from 14 residues. CDR3 sequence: CASSPRTGSYEQYF. The CDR3, as DNA: TGTGCCAGCAGCCCTCGGACGGGGTCCTACGAGCAGTACTTC.

This clone was seen at least ten times. This chain links TRBV7-6 with TRBJ1-2; no clear D. The CDR3 has 14 residues. V shed 1 base and J shed 2 bases, with 8 bases lying between them. Germline loops: CDR1 SGHVS, CDR2 FNYEAQ. CDR3 nucleotides: TGTGCCAGCAGCTTAGGCACGGGGAACTATGGCTACACCTTC. This codes for CASSLGTGNYGYTF.

The chain is built from TRBV13 and TRBJ2-7, with a tentative D call TRBD2 (5 bases). The CDR3 runs to 15 residues. Per germline, CDR1 PRHDT and CDR2 FYEKMQ (reference sequence). Trimming removed 6 bases at V and 0 bases at J, with 15 bases between. The CDR3 DNA reads TGTGCCAGCAGTTCTGGGAGCGGATTCTCCTACGAGCAGTACTTC. Its protein is CASSSGSGFSYEQYF.

The rearrangement uses TRBV11-2 and TRBJ1-1; D is unclear. With 6 bases removed from V and 0 bases from J, the gap between germline ends came to 8 bases. The CDR3 runs to 13 residues. CDR1 and CDR2 (germline): SGHAT, FQNNGV. The CDR3 DNA is TGTGCCAGCAGTTTCGCAGTGAACACTGAAGCTTTCTTT. Protein: CASSFAVNTEAFF.

The genes are TRBV7-8 and TRBJ1-5; 9 bases fit TRBD1. Germline values: CDR1 SGHVS, CDR2 FQNEAQ. The V gene end was trimmed by 0 bases and the J gene end by 2 bases; junction bases not matched to a gene: 5. The CDR3 spans 17 residues. CDR3 nucleotide sequence: TGTGCCAGCAGCTTAGCGACAGGGGGTTATGGCAATCAGCCCCAGCATTTT. Translation: CASSLATGGYGNQPQHF.

The rearrangement joins TRBV7-6 to TRBJ2-5; 9 bases match TRBD2. Per the germline V gene, CDR1 is SGHVS and CDR2 is FNYEAQ. V shed 5 bases, J shed 5 bases, and the junction held 12 bases outside the gene matches. This CDR3 is built from 16 residues. CDR3 region: CASSEPRSGSRETQYF. Written as DNA, the CDR3 is TGTGCCAGCAGCGAACCCCGTAGCGGGAGTCGGGAGACCCAGTACTTC.

The chain is built from TRBV2 and TRBJ1-2; the match to TRBD1 covers 9 bases. The J segment lost 8 bases and the V segment lost 5 bases, leaving 9 bases of the junction unmatched. CDR3 length: 14 residues. In germline, CDR1 is SNHLY, CDR2 FYNNEI. CDR3 nucleotide sequence: TGTGCCAGCAGTAAAAGGGACAGGGTAGACGGCTACACCTTC. Translation gives CASSKRDRVDGYTF.

The chain carries TRBV4-1 and TRBJ2-4; tentative D call: TRBD1 (6 bases). Germline CDR1 MGHRA, CDR2 YSYEKL. V was cut by 3 bases and J by 2 bases, with 11 bases left in between. There are 15 residues in the CDR3. The CDR3, as DNA: TGCGCCAGCAGCCAGACAGGTGGGACCAAAAACATTCAGTACTTC. Translation gives CASSQTGGTKNIQYF.

The rearrangement links TRBV19 to TRBJ2-2; the D gene is possibly TRBD1 (6 bases). Germline CDR1 LNHDA, CDR2 SQIVND (reference sequence). Trimming cost V 10 bases and J 0 bases, with 15 bases left between them. CDR3 length: 15 residues. CDR3 DNA sequence: TGTGCCACCGGCGGACAGACGACGAACACCGGGGAGCTGTTTTTT. Translated: CATGGQTTNTGELFF.

The chain has TRBV6-5 and TRBJ1-5; TRBD1 matches 8 bases. V lost 2 bases to trimming and J lost 5 bases; unmatched junction nucleotides: 5. The CDR3 totals 15 residues. Germline lookup yields CDR1 MNHEY and CDR2 SVGAGI. The CDR3 sequence: CASSYGQGNDQPQHF. The DNA of the CDR3 is TGTGCCAGCAGTTACGGACAGGGTAACGATCAGCCCCAGCATTTT.

This chain connects TRBV5-1 to TRBJ2-3; D uncertain. The V end lost 5 bases, the J end lost 3 bases, and 16 bases lay between the germline ends. In germline, CDR1 is SGHRS, CDR2 YFSETQ. This CDR3 region has 15 residues. The CDR3 loop reads CASSQVPSPTDTQYF. The DNA of the CDR3 is TGCGCCAGCAGTCAGGTCCCCTCCCCGACAGATACGCAGTATTTT.

This chain links TRBV7-6 with TRBJ1-1; D is perhaps TRBD1 (6 bases). The V end was cut by 4 bases, the J end by 0 bases, with 15 bases between. In germline, CDR1 is SGHVS, CDR2 FNYEAQ. The CDR3 spans 16 residues. The CDR3 region has the DNA TGTGCCAGCAGCTCCAATCAGGGGCTCCTGAACACTGAAGCTTTCTTT. As protein: CASSSNQGLLNTEAFF.

The chain uses TRBV28 and TRBJ2-3, with 8 bases that match TRBD2. Germline V gene data show CDR1 as MDHEN and CDR2 as SYDVKM. The CDR3 has 18 amino acids. The J segment lost 2 bases and the V segment lost 5 bases, leaving 15 bases of the junction unmatched. This CDR3 is CASSQAGGGVWATDTQYF. CDR3 DNA: TGTGCCAGCAGTCAAGCCGGGGGGGGTGTTTGGGCCACAGATACGCAGTATTTT.